Included here is one TCR beta chain sequence, with context. This sample is drawn from a study of low-dose radiotherapy and immunotherapy resistance in tumors. First-strand cDNA relied on TRAV- and TRBV-specific primers spanning alpha and beta chains. TCR amplification used 20 PCR cycles, a constant-region primer and a V-primer adapter. MiXCR, run by TCRdb on the reads, gives a single entry per CDR3 protein. Here the sample spans over 9,000 distinct CDR3 sequences, roughly two fifths being singletons. Trimming left V 2 bases short and J 6 bases short, with 14 bases between. Germline CDR1 MNHNY, CDR2 SVGAGI (reference sequence). The CDR3 runs 15 residues.

This chain connects TRBV6-6 to TRBJ2-1; D perhaps matches TRBD2 (6 bases). The TCR comes from a human donor with advanced metastatic prostate, ovarian, gallbladder or colorectal cancer (not recorded which). This table probably holds off-target reads from a library built for another chain. The CDR3: CASSYLPGVANEQFF. The CDR3 DNA reads as TGTGCCAGCAGTTACCTTCCGGGAGTGGCCAATGAGCAGTTCTTC.